The clone carrying this T cell receptor beta chain was counted between two and nine times. The antigen is undetermined. The record originates from a study of OX40 agonist ivuxolimab in advanced cancers. Study-wide context: Intravenous ivuxolimab was administered to patients every 2 weeks at 0.01 to 10 mg/kg. Having had anti-PD-1, anti-PD-L1 or anti-CTLA-4 therapy before was allowed, and over 35% had some. Findings and caveats of the study: Relative to CD4+, CD8+ T cells held more expanded clones on average.

V was shortened by 1 base and J by 1 base, with 11 bases between the two germline ends. CDR1 is MGHRA, CDR2 YSYEKL, per germline. The CDR3 runs to 15 residues. The table came from immunoSEQ multiplex PCR; TCRdb's copy has only in-frame clones and leaves some out. The repertoire has about 62,000 clones, around 81% of them found once; the top ten carry 0.9% to 1.1%. This chain uses TRBV4-1 with TRBJ2-7; perhaps TRBD1 as D (5 bases). This clonotype originated in an adult with an advanced solid tumor such as melanoma, head and neck, liver or kidney cancer. The sequencing used CD4+ or CD8+ T cells sorted from blood, collected in a trial of the OX40 agonist ivuxolimab. The CDR3 region is CASSQAAAGSYEQYF. The CDR3 coding sequence is TGCGCCAGCAGCCAAGCTGCTGCAGGGTCCTACGAGCAGTACTTC.